These 18 T cell receptor beta chains share one sample of origin, sequenced in a study of T cell responses to AZD1222 COVID-19 vaccine. TCRdb's copy holds only in-frame clones and misses some; the assay was immunoSEQ multiplex PCR. The profile covers fewer than 130,000 clones, with roughly four fifths appearing a single time and around 4.6% taken by the ten largest. The sample was peripheral blood, taken on day 0 of AZD1222 vaccination. Receptors were obtained from an adult in good health.

The V gene is TRBV5-1, the J gene TRBJ2-2; D remains ambiguous. Germline values: CDR1 SGHRS, CDR2 YFSETQ. CDR3 length: 12 amino acids. Trimming took off 4 bases at V and 7 bases at J, with 8 bases between the two ends. CDR3 amino acids: CASSPDFGELFF. CDR3 DNA sequence: TGCGCCAGCAGCCCTGACTTCGGGGAGCTGTTTTTT.

The chain has TRBV20-1 and TRBJ2-7; no firm D call. The germline gives CDR1 DFQATT, CDR2 SNEGSKA (reference sequence). The CDR3 contains 9 residues. The CDR3 DNA is TGCAGCCCTCCCAGACGGGCGTACTTC. Protein sequence: CSPPRRAYF.

This chain links TRBV6-5 with TRBJ2-4; D might be TRBD2 (5 bases). The V gene lost 0 bases and the J gene lost 1 base, with 7 bases spanning the gap. CDR3 length: 15 amino acids. The germline V gene encodes CDR1 MNHEY and CDR2 SVGAGI. CDR3 amino acids: CASSYSRGAKNIQYF. In DNA, the CDR3 is TGTGCCAGCAGTTACTCGAGAGGGGCCAAAAACATTCAGTACTTC.

The chain has TRBV5-6 and TRBJ2-1; 8 bases align to TRBD1. The CDR3 is 13 amino acids. Germline V gene lookup returns CDR1 SGHDT and CDR2 YYEEEE. V was pared by 5 bases and J by 14 bases, with 12 bases of the junction left unmatched. The CDR3, as DNA: TGTGCCAGCAGAGAGGGACAGGCCCTTTCCGAGTTCTTC. This encodes CASREGQALSEFF.

This clone was seen a handful of times. J is TRBJ1-1 and V is TRBV5-1, with D perhaps matching TRBD1 (6 bases). The CDR3 loop spans 16 amino acids. The V gene lost 4 bases and the J gene lost 0 bases, with 16 bases spanning the gap. Germline assignment: CDR1 SGHRS and CDR2 YFSETQ. As DNA, the CDR3 is TGCGCCAGCAGCCCCTTGGTCGGGGGCTTGAACACTGAAGCTTTCTTT. Its translation is CASSPLVGGLNTEAFF.

The chain employs TRBV19 and TRBJ1-1; 11 positions match TRBD1. J was trimmed by 1 base and V by 5 bases; bases with no gene match: 9. Germline V lookup: CDR1 LNHDA, CDR2 SQIVND (reference sequence). CDR3 length: 17 residues. In nucleotides, the CDR3 is TGTGCCAGTAGTTTGGACAGGGGGCTGATTCGGAACACTGAAGCTTTCTTT. Translated: CASSLDRGLIRNTEAFF. Full variable domain (rest looked up from reference TRBV19 and TRBJ1-1): DGGITQSPKYLFRKEGQNVTLSCEQNLNHDAMYWYRQDPGQGLRLIYYSQIVNDFQKGDIAEGYSVSREKKESFPLTVTSAQKNPTAFYLCASSLDRGLIRNTEAFFGQGTRLTVV.

In its sample, this clone was seen a few times. The chain uses TRBV5-8 and TRBJ2-2; D is tentatively TRBD1 or TRBD2 (5 bases each). CDR3 length: 16 residues. The ends were cut back, 6 bases at V and 7 bases at J, with 22 bases in the middle. Germline V gene data show CDR1 as SGHTS and CDR2 as YDEGEE. This CDR3 is CASKSQGSFRGGELFF. DNA for the CDR3: TGTGCCAGCAAAAGCCAGGGCTCCTTTCGGGGCGGGGAGCTGTTTTTT.

This rearrangement joins TRBV29-1 to TRBJ1-2; tentatively, D is TRBD1 (6 bases). CDR1 is SQVTM and CDR2 is ANQGSEA in the germline V gene. The CDR3 has 12 residues. V dropped 7 bases and J dropped 4 bases, with 13 bases sitting between them. CDR3 residues: CSAEVDSYGYTF. CDR3 bases: TGCAGCGCCGAAGTGGACAGCTATGGCTACACCTTC.

The chain links TRBV9 to TRBJ2-1; 10 positions agree with TRBD1. This CDR3 spans 16 amino acids. The trim removed 4 bases at V and 5 bases at J, leaving 9 bases unmatched. Germline CDR1 reads SGDLS; CDR2 reads YYNGEE. In DNA form, the CDR3 reads TGTGCCAGCAGCCACGGAGGGACAGGGGTAAACAATGAGCAGTTCTTC. Translating it yields CASSHGGTGVNNEQFF.

The rearrangement links TRBV7-9 to TRBJ2-5; D perhaps matches TRBD2 (6 bases). Germline lookup yields CDR1 SEHNR and CDR2 FQNEAQ (reference sequence). Trimming shortened V by 3 bases and J by 5 bases, and 7 bases separated the two germline ends. CDR3 length: 12 residues. CDR3 region: CASSFGGETQYF. The CDR3 DNA is TGTGCCAGCAGCTTTGGGGGGGAGACCCAGTACTTC.

CDR3 protein: CASSQSGNTEAFF. The CDR3 DNA follows: TGTGCCAGCAGCCAGTCAGGAAACACTGAAGCTTTCTTT. This sequence joins TRBV14 and TRBJ1-1; no clear D gene. The CDR3 is 13 residues long. Germline V CDR1 and CDR2: SGHDN, FVKESK. V was shortened by 3 bases and J by 2 bases, with 7 bases between the two germline ends.

DNA for the CDR3: TGTGCCAGTACCCTTACCCCGGGTTTTCGTCAGCCCCAGCATTTT. It specifies CASTLTPGFRQPQHF. V usage is TRBV19 and J usage is TRBJ1-5; D is undetermined. Germline V gene data show CDR1 as LNHDA and CDR2 as SQIVND (reference sequence). V lost 7 bases and J 6 bases, leaving 19 bases between the germline ends. The CDR3 covers 15 residues. The variable domain in full, with the rest retrieved from reference TRBV19 and TRBJ1-5, is DGGITQSPKYLFRKEGQNVTLSCEQNLNHDAMYWYRQDPGQGLRLIYYSQIVNDFQKGDIAEGYSVSREKKESFPLTVTSAQKNPTAFYLCASTLTPGFRQPQHFGDGTRLSIL.

This clone was seen only a few times. The chain carries TRBV5-1 and TRBJ2-2; 14 bases align to TRBD2. The junction had 13 bases not matched to a gene; V was cut back by 4 bases and J by 5 bases. From germline, CDR1 is SGHRS and CDR2 YFSETQ. The CDR3 consists of 19 residues. The CDR3 region is CASSPVTTSGRAVTGELFF. The CDR3 coding sequence is TGCGCCAGCAGCCCTGTAACGACTAGCGGGAGGGCCGTTACCGGGGAGCTGTTTTTT.

The chain uses TRBV4-3 and TRBJ2-1; D is possibly TRBD2 (6 bases). Germline assignment: CDR1 LGHNA and CDR2 YSLEER. The germline V and J ends were trimmed by 0 bases and 4 bases, with 13 bases remaining between them. The CDR3 covers 16 residues. The DNA of the CDR3 is TGCGCCAGCAGCCAAGAGGTAGCGGTCTTGTACAATGAGCAGTTCTTC. Protein product: CASSQEVAVLYNEQFF.

The chain uses TRBV6-2 or TRBV6-3 and TRBJ1-5, with a possible D match to TRBD1 (6 bases). V was shortened by 6 bases and J by 3 bases, with 12 bases between the two germline ends. CDR3 size: 14 residues. Germline CDR1 and CDR2: MNHEY and SVGEGT. The CDR3 region is CASSFTGSNQPQHF. CDR3 DNA: TGTGCCAGCAGCTTTACAGGGTCCAATCAGCCCCAGCATTTT.

The chain recombines TRBV7-2 with TRBJ2-5; the D is unclear. Deletions cut 2 bases from V and 1 base from J, with 5 bases between. Germline V gene data show CDR1 as SGHTA and CDR2 as FQGNSA. CDR3 length equals 13 residues. CDR3 loop: CASSLTLQETQYF. The CDR3 DNA is TGTGCCAGCAGCTTAACTCTCCAAGAGACCCAGTACTTC.

CDR3 sequence: CASTGTSNTEAFF. The CDR3 bases are TGTGCCAGCACGGGGACATCGAACACTGAAGCTTTCTTT. The V gene is TRBV12-3 or TRBV12-4, the J gene TRBJ1-1; TRBD1 might be the D (6 bases). Trimming removed 7 bases at V and 1 base at J, with 10 bases between. The CDR3 consists of 13 residues.

This clone is a singleton in its sample. The chain has TRBV11-3 and TRBJ1-3; a possible D gene is TRBD1 (6 bases). The CDR3 length is 16 residues. Germline CDR1 reads SGHNT; CDR2 reads YENEEA. Trimming cost V 1 base and J 3 bases, with 13 bases left between them. This chain's CDR3 is CASSLVGGAIGNTIYF. In DNA form, the CDR3 reads TGTGCCAGCAGCTTAGTCGGGGGGGCCATTGGAAACACCATATATTTT.